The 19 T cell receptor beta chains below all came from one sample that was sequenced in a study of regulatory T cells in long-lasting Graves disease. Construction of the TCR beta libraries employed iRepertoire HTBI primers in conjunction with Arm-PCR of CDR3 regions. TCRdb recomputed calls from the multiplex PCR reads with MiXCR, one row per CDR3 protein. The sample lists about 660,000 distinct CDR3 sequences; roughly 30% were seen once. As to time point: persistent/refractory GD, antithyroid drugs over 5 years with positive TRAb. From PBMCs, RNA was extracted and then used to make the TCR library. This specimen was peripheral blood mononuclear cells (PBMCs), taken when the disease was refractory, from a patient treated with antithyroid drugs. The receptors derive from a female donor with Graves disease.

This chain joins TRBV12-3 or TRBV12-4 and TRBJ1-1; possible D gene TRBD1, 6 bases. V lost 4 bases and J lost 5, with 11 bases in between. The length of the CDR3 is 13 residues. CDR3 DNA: TGTGCCAGCAGTTATGCAGGGGAGACTGAAGCTTTCTTT. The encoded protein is CASSYAGETEAFF.

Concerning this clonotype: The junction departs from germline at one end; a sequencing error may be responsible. DNA for the CDR3: TGTGCCAGCAGTGTAGGGACAGGAGGCCAATTCTCTGAAAACACCATATATTTT. It codes for CASSVGTGGQFSENTIYF. The chain recombines TRBV6-1 with TRBJ1-3, with TRBD1 matching 8 bases. Germline values: CDR1 MNHNS, CDR2 SASEGT. The CDR3 has 18 amino acids.

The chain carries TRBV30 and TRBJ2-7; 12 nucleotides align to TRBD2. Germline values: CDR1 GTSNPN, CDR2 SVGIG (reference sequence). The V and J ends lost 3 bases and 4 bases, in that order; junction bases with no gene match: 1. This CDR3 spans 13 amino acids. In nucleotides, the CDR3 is TGTGCCTGGAGGACTAGCGGGAGTTACGAGCAGTACTTC. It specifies CAWRTSGSYEQYF.

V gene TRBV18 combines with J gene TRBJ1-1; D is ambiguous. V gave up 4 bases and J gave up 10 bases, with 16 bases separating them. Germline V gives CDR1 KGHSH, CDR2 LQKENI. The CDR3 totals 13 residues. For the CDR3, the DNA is TGTGCCAGCTCACGAGATGTCGCAGCGGGAGCTTTCTTT. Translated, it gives CASSRDVAAGAFF.

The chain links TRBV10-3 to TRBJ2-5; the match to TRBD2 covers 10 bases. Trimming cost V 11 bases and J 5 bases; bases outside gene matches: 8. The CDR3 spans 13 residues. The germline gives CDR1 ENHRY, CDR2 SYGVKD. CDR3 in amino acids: CAGTSGMGETQYF. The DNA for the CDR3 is TGTGCCGGCACTAGCGGGATGGGGGAGACCCAGTACTTC.

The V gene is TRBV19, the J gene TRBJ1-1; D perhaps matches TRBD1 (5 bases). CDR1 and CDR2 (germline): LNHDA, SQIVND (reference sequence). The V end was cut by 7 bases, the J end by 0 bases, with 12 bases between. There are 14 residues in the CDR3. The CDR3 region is CASTSSQVNTEAFF. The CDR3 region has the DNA TGTGCCAGTACCTCTTCACAGGTGAACACTGAAGCTTTCTTT.

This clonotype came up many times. CDR3 DNA: TGTGCCACCAGCAGAGATGGCGGACAGGGCAGCACTGAAGCTTTCTTT. Translating gives CATSRDGGQGSTEAFF. The chain employs TRBV15 and TRBJ1-1; 8 bases align to TRBD1. V shed 0 bases, J shed 4 bases, and the junction held 7 bases outside the gene matches. Germline values: CDR1 LNHNV, CDR2 YYDKDF (reference sequence). The CDR3 covers 16 residues.

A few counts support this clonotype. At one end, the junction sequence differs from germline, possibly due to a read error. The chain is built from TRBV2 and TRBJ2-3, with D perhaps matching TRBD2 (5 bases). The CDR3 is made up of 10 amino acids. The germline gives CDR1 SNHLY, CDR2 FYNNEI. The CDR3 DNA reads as TGTGCCAGCAGTGAAAGTCAGCGGCAGTTT. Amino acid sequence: CASSESQRQF.

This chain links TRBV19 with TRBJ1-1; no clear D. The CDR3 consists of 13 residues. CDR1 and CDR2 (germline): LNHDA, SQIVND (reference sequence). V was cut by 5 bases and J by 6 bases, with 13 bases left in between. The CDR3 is CASSLNRRSEAFF. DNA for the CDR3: TGTGCCAGTAGTCTCAACCGGAGGTCTGAAGCTTTCTTT.

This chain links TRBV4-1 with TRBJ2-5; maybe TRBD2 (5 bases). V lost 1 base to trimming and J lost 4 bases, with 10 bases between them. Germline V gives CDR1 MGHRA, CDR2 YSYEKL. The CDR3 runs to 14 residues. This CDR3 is CASSQGAGGETQYF. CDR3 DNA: TGCGCCAGCAGCCAAGGGGCAGGAGGAGAGACCCAGTACTTC.

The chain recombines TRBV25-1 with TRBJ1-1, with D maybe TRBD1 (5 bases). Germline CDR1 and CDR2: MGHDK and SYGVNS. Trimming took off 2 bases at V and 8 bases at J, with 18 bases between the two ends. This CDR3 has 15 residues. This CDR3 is CASSELPRDGLEAFF. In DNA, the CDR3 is TGTGCCAGCAGTGAACTCCCCCGGGACGGCTTAGAAGCTTTCTTT.

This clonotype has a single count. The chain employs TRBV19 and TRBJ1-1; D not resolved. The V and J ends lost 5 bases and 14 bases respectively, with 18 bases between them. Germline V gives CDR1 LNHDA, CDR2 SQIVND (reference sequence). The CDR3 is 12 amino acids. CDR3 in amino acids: CASSLRGRDRFF. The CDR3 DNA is TGTGCCAGTAGTCTCCGCGGCAGAGATCGCTTCTTT.

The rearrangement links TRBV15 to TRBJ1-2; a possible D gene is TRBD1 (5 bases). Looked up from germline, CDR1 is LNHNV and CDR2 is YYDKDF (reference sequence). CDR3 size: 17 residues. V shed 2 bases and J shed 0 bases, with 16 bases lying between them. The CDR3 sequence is CATSRFPRDQANYGYTF. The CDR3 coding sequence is TGTGCCACCAGCAGATTCCCCCGGGACCAGGCTAACTATGGCTACACCTTC.

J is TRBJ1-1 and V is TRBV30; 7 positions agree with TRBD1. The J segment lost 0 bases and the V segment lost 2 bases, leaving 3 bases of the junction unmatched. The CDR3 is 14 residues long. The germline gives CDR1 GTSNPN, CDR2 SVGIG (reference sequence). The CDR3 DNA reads TGTGCCTGGAGTCTGGGACAGTTGAACACTGAAGCTTTCTTT. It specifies CAWSLGQLNTEAFF.

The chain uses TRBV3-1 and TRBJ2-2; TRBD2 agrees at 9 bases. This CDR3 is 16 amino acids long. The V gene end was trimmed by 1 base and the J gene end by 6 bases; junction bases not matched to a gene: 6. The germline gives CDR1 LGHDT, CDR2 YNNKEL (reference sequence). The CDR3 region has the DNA TGTGCCAGCAGCCAAGTTGCGGGAGGGCCGGCCGGGGAGCTGTTTTTT. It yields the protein CASSQVAGGPAGELFF.

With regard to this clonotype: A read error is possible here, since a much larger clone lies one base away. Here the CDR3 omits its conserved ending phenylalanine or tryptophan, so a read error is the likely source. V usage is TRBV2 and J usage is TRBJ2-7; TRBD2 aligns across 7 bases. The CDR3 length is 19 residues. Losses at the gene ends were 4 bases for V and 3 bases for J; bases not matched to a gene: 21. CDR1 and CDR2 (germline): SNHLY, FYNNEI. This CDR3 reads CASSGGGTTKRLGDYEQYS. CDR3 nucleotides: TGTGCCAGCAGTGGTGGAGGGACTACAAAACGCCTGGGGGACTACGAGCAGTACTCC.

The CDR3 sequence is CSVGLSPFPEEETQYF. CDR3 DNA: TGCAGCGTTGGCCTTTCCCCCTTCCCCGAAGAAGAGACCCAGTACTTC. V gene TRBV29-1 combines with J gene TRBJ2-5; no clear D gene. The germline gives CDR1 SQVTM, CDR2 ANQGSEA. With 4 bases removed from V and 3 bases from J, the gap between germline ends came to 21 bases. The CDR3 has 16 residues.

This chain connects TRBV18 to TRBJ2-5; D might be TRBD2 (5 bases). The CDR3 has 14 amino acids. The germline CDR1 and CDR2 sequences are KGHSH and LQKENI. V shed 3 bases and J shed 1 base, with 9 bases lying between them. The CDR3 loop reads CASSPLSGQETQYF. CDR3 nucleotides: TGTGCCAGCTCACCTTTGAGCGGCCAAGAGACCCAGTACTTC.

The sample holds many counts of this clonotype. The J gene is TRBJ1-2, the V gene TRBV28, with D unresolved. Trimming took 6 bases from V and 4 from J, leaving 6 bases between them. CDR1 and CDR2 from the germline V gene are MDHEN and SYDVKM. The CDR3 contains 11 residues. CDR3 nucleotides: TGTGCCAGCAGCGCGACCTATGGCTACACCTTC. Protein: CASSATYGYTF.